The subject of this entry is one TCR beta chain. Its antigen is as yet unknown. The read comes to an end 3 residues before the CDR3 does, leaving the germline J gene to fill in the end. CDR3 length: 16 residues. The V gene's germline CDR1 is MNHEY and CDR2 SVGEGT. V dropped 5 bases and J dropped 3; count of bases not matched to a gene: 9. The sample comes from a study of T cells in women clearing cervical HPV infection. Study-level points and caveats: Cases and controls were distinguished at AUC over 0.75 by richness and V genes.

Average input was about 1.2 ug genomic DNA for immunoSEQ TCR beta CDR3 amplification. Assay used: immunoSEQ multiplex PCR; TCRdb lists only in-frame clones, some missing. Its clone listing holds tens of thousands of clones. This clonotype was sampled from a woman aged 18 to 75 with a cervical HPV16 infection that either progressed to CIN3+ or cleared (not recorded which). The chain has TRBV6-2 or TRBV6-3 and TRBJ2-3; 9 nucleotides line up with TRBD1. Material for sequencing was blood buffy coat. The CDR3 spells CASSRSGTGTTDTQYF. The covered CDR3 bases are TGTGCCAGCAGTCGATCGGGGACAGGGACGACAGATACG.